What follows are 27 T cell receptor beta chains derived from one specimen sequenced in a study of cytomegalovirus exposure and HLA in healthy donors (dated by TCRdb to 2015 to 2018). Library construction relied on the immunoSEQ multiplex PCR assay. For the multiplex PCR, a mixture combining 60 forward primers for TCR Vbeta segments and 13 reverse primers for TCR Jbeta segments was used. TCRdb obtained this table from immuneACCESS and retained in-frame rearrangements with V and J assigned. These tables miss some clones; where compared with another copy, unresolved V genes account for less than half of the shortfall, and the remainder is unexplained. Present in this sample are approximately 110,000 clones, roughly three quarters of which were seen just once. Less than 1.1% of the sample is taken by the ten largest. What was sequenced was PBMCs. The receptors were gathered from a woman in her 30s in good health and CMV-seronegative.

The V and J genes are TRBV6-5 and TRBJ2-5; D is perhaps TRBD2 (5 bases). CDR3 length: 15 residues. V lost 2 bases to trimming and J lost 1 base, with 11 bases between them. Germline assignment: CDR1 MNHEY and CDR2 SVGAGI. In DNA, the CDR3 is TGTGCCAGCAGTTACCCGGGGTTGGGCCAAGAGACCCAGTACTTC. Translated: CASSYPGLGQETQYF.

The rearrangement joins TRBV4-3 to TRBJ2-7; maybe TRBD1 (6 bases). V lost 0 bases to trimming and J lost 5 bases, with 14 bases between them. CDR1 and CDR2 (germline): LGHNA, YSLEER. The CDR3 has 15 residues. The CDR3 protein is CASSQDKGGADEQYF. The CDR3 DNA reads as TGCGCCAGCAGCCAAGATAAAGGGGGAGCAGACGAGCAGTACTTC.

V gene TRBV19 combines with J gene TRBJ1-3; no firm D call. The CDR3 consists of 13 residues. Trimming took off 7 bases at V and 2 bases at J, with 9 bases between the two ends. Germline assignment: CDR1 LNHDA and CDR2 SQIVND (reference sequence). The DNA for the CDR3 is TGTGCCAGTAATGACGGAGCTGGAAACACCATATATTTT. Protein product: CASNDGAGNTIYF.

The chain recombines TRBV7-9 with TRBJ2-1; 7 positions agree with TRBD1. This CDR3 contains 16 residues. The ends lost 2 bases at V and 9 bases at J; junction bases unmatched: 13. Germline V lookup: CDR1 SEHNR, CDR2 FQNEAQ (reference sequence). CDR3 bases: TGTGCCAGCAGCTTACCAGGGACAGAGTTCTGGAGTGAGCAGTTCTTC. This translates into CASSLPGTEFWSEQFF.

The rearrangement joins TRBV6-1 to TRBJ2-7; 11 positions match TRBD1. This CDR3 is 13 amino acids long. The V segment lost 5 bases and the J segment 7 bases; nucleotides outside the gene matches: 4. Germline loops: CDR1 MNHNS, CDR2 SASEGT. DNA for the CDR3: TGTGCCAGCAGTTGGGACAGGGGGTGGGAGCAGTACTTC. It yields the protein CASSWDRGWEQYF.

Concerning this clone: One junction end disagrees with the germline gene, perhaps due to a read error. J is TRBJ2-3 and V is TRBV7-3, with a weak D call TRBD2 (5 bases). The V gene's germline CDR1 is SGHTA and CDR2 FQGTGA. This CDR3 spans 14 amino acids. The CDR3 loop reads CASSRLSSTDTQYF. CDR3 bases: TGTGCCAGCAGCCGACTCTCTAGCACGGATACGCAGTATTTT.

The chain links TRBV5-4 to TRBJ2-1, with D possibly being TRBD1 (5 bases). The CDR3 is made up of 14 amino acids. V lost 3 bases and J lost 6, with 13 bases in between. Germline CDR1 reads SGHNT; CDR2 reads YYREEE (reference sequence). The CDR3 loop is CASSSMDKSNEQFF. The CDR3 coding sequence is TGTGCCAGCAGCTCAATGGACAAATCCAATGAGCAGTTCTTC. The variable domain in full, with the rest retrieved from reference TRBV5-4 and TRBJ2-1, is ETGVTQSPTHLIKTRGQQVTLRCSSQSGHNTVSWYQQALGQGPQFIFQYYREEENGRGNFPPRFSGLQFPNYSSELNVNALELDDSALYLCASSSMDKSNEQFFGPGTRLTVL.

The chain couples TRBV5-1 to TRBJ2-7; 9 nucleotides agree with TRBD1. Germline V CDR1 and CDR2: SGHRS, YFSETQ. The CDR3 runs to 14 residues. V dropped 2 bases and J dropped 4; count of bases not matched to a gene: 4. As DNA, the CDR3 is TGCGCCAGCAGCTTTTGGACAGGGGAGTACGAGCAGTACTTC. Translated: CASSFWTGEYEQYF.

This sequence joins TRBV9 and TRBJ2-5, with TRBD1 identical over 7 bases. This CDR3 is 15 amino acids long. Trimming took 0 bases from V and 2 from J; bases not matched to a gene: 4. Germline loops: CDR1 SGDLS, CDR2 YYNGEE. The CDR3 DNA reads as TGTGCCAGCAGCGTAGAGGGGGACAGACAAGAGACCCAGTACTTC. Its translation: CASSVEGDRQETQYF.

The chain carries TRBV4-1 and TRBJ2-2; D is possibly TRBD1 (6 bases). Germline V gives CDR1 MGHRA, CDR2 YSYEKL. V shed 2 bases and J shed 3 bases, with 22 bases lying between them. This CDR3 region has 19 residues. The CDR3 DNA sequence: TGCGCCAGCAGCCAACCACCCGAAGAACAGGGTTATTACACCGGGGAGCTGTTTTTT. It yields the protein CASSQPPEEQGYYTGELFF.

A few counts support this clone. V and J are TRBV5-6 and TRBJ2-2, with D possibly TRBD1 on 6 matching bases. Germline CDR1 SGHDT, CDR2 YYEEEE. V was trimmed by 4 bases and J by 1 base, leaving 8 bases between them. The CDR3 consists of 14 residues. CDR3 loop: CASSMDRNTGELFF. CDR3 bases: TGTGCCAGCAGCATGGACAGGAACACCGGGGAGCTGTTTTTT.

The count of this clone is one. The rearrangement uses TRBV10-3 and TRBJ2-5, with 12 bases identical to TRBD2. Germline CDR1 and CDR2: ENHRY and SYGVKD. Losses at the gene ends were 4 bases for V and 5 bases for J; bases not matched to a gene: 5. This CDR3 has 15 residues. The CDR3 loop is CAISANLAGGETQYF. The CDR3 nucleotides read TGTGCCATCAGTGCGAACCTAGCGGGAGGGGAGACCCAGTACTTC.

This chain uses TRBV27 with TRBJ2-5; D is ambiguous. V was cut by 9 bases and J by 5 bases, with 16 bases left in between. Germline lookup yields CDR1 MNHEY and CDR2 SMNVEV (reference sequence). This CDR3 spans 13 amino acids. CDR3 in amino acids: CASSRLRWETQYF. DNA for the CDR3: TGTGCCAGTTCGAGGCTGCGGTGGGAGACCCAGTACTTC.

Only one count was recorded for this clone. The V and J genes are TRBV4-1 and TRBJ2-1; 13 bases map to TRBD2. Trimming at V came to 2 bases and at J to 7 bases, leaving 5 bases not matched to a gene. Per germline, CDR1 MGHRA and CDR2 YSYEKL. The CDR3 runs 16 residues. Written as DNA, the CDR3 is TGCGCCAGCAGCCAAAGAGGACTAGCGGGAGTTAATGAGCAGTTCTTC. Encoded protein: CASSQRGLAGVNEQFF.

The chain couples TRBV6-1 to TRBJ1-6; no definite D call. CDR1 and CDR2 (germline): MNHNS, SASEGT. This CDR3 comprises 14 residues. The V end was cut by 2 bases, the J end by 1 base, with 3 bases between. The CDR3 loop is CASSELSYNSPLHF. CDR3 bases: TGTGCCAGCAGTGAATTATCCTATAATTCACCCCTCCACTTT.

CDR3 loop: CAWGTGIYYNEQFF. CDR3 nucleotides: TGTGCCTGGGGAACGGGAATCTACTACAATGAGCAGTTCTTC. The chain combines TRBV30 with TRBJ2-1; a weak D match, TRBD2 (5 bases). This CDR3 is 14 amino acids long. Trimming left V 5 bases short and J 3 bases short, with 14 bases between. Germline V gene data show CDR1 as GTSNPN and CDR2 as SVGIG (reference sequence).

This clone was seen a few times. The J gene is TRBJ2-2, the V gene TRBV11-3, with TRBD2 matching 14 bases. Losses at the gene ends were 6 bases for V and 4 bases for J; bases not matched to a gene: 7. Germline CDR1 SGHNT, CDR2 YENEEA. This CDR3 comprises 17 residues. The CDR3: CASSGLAGGSGTGELFF. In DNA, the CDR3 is TGTGCCAGCAGTGGACTAGCGGGAGGAAGCGGCACCGGGGAGCTGTTTTTT. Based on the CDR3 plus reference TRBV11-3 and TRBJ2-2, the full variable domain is EAGVVQSPRYKIIEKKQPVAFWCNPISGHNTLYWYLQNLGQGPELLIRYENEEAVDDSQLPKDRFSAERLKGVDSTLKIQPAELGDSAVYLCASSGLAGGSGTGELFFGEGSRLTVL.

The CDR3 DNA is TGTGCCAGCAGCCCCAAGGCGGGTCGGCGCCGGATGAATGAGCAGTTCTTC. It codes for CASSPKAGRRRMNEQFF. The chain combines TRBV13 with TRBJ2-1, with D possibly matching TRBD2 (5 bases). Between the trimmed V and J ends, which lost 5 bases and 7 bases, there was a span of 24 bases. The CDR3 runs 17 residues. CDR1 and CDR2 (germline): PRHDT, FYEKMQ (reference sequence).

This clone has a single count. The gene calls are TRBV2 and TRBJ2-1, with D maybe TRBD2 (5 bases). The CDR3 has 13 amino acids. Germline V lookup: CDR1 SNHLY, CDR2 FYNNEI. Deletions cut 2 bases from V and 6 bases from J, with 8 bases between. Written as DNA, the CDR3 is TGTGCCAGCAGTGAACTGAGGGCCAATGAGCAGTTCTTC. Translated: CASSELRANEQFF.

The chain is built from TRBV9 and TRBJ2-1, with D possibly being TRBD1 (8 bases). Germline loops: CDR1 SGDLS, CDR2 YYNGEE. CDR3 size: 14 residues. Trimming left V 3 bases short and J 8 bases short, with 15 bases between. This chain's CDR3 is CASSGTGGVYEQFF. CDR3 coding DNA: TGTGCCAGCAGCGGAACAGGGGGGGTCTATGAGCAGTTCTTC.

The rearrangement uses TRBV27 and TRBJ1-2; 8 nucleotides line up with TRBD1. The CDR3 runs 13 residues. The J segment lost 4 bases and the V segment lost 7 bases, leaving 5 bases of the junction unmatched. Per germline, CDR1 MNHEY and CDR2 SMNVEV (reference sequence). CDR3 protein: CASKGQEIYGYTF. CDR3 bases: TGTGCCAGCAAGGGACAGGAGATCTATGGCTACACCTTC.

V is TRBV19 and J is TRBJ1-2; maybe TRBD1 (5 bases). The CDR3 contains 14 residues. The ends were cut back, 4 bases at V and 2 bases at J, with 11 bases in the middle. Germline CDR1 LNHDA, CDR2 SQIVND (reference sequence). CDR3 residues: CASSTIDRNYGYTF. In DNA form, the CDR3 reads TGTGCCAGTAGTACAATTGACAGAAACTATGGCTACACCTTC.

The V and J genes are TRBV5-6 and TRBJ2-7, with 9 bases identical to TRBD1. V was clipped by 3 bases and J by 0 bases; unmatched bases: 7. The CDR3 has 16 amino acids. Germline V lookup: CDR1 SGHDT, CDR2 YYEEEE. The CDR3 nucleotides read TGTGCCAGCAGCTCGACCGGGACAGGGAGCTCCTACGAGCAGTACTTC. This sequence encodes CASSSTGTGSSYEQYF.

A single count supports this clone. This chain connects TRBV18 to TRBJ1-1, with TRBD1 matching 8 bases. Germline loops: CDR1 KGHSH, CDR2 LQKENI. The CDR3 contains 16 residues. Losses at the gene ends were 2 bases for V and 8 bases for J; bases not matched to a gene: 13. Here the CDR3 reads CASSPDRGPYNGEAFF. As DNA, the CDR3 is TGTGCCAGCTCACCAGACAGGGGCCCCTACAACGGAGAAGCTTTCTTT.

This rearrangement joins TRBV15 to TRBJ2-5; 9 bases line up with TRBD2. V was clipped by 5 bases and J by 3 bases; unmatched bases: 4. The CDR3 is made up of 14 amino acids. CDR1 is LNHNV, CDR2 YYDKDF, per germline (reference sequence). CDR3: CATSGRLAEETQYF. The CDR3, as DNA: TGTGCCACCAGCGGACGACTAGCGGAAGAGACCCAGTACTTC. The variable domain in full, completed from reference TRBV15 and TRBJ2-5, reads DAMVIQNPRYQVTQFGKPVTLSCSQTLNHNVMYWYQQKSSQAPKLLFHYYDKDFNNEADTPDNFQSRRPNTSFCFLDIRSPGLGDTAMYLCATSGRLAEETQYFGPGTRLLVL.

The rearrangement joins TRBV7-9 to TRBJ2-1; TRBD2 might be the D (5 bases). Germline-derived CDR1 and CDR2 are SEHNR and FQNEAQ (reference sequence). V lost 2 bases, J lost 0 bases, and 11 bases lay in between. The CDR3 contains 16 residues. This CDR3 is CASSLLALSSYNEQFF. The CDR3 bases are TGTGCCAGCAGCTTATTAGCGTTAAGCTCCTACAATGAGCAGTTCTTC.

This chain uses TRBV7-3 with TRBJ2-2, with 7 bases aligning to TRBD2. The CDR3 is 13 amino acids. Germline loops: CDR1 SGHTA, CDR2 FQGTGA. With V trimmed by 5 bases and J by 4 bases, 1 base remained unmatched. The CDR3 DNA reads TGTGCCAGCAGCCCGGGGGGCACCGGGGAGCTGTTTTTT. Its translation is CASSPGGTGELFF.